This TCR beta chain was observed in a study of OX40 agonist ivuxolimab in advanced cancers. Profiling relied on immunoSEQ multiplex PCR, and the TCRdb table lists in-frame clones only, not all of them. The sample records 80,000 to 100,000 clones, just over 90% being singletons. With 5 bases removed from V and 4 bases from J, the gap between germline ends came to 18 bases. Germline CDR1 MNHNY, CDR2 SVGAGI (reference sequence). This CDR3 is built from 16 residues. The sequence derives from an adult with an advanced solid tumor such as melanoma, head and neck, liver or kidney cancer. The V call is TRBV6-6, the J call TRBJ1-5; D perhaps matches TRBD1 (6 bases). The source was CD4+ or CD8+ T cells sorted from blood, collected in a trial of the OX40 agonist ivuxolimab. DNA for the CDR3: TGTGCCAGCAGTCTTTCTCTACAGGGAAGGAATCAGCCCCAGCATTTT. Translation: CASSLSLQGRNQPQHF.